The 18 T cell receptor beta chains below all came from one sample that was sequenced in a study of early T cells in non-severe SARS-CoV-2 infection. Each CDR3 protein is one row after TCRdb ran MiXCR on the 5' RACE reads. Among 55,000 to 80,000 distinct CDR3 sequences listed, 8.8% were seen once. Source: whole blood, taken at baseline. The receptors shown here come from an adult who was a healthcare worker with PCR-confirmed SARS-CoV-2 infection or an uninfected control (not recorded which).

This clonotype has more than one count but fewer than ten. The chain uses TRBV25-1 and TRBJ1-4; possibly TRBD1 for D (6 bases). Per germline, CDR1 MGHDK and CDR2 SYGVNS. V was clipped by 3 bases and J by 10 bases, with 18 bases between them. The CDR3 is 15 residues long. The CDR3 region is CASSEYQLQGGKLFF. Written as DNA, the CDR3 is TGTGCCAGCAGTGAGTACCAACTACAGGGAGGAAAACTGTTTTTT. The whole variable domain, filled in from reference TRBV25-1 and TRBJ1-4, reads EADIYQTPRYLVIGTGKKITLECSQTMGHDKMYWYQQDPGMELHLIHYSYGVNSTEKGDLSSESTVSRIRTEHFPLTLESARPSHTSQYLCASSEYQLQGGKLFFGSGTQLSVL.

The chain uses TRBV2 and TRBJ1-1; 10 positions agree with TRBD1. The CDR3 is made up of 16 amino acids. The germline CDR1 and CDR2 sequences are SNHLY and FYNNEI. The trim removed 6 bases at V and 0 bases at J, leaving 7 bases unmatched. The CDR3 DNA reads as TGTGCCAGCAGCGGGGACAGGGGATTTATGAACACTGAAGCTTTCTTT. Translating gives CASSGDRGFMNTEAFF.

This clonotype was counted ten times or more. The chain has TRBV27 and TRBJ2-1, with 9 nucleotides matching TRBD1. This CDR3 has 14 amino acids. Losses at the gene ends were 6 bases for V and 5 bases for J; bases not matched to a gene: 5. Germline lookup yields CDR1 MNHEY and CDR2 SMNVEV (reference sequence). The CDR3 sequence: CASSPRQGDNEQFF. The CDR3 nucleotides read TGTGCCAGCAGCCCAAGACAGGGGGACAATGAGCAGTTCTTC.

At least ten counts were recorded for this clonotype. The chain employs TRBV6-2 or TRBV6-3 and TRBJ2-2; D is possibly TRBD2 (5 bases). Germline-derived CDR1 and CDR2 are MNHEY and SVGEGT. With 10 bases removed from V and 0 bases from J, the gap between germline ends came to 12 bases. The CDR3 spans 14 residues. For the CDR3, the DNA is TGTGCCACGCGGGCGGACTCGAACACCGGGGAGCTGTTTTTT. Translated: CATRADSNTGELFF.

This clonotype was seen a few times. Relative to the germline gene, one junction end is altered; a read error may explain this. This sequence joins TRBV7-3 and TRBJ2-2; no clear D gene. CDR1 and CDR2 from the germline V gene are SGHTA and FQGTGA. The CDR3 length is 14 residues. The CDR3 spells CASSLTGLAGELFF. The CDR3 DNA sequence: TGTGCCAGCAGCCTAACCGGCTTGGCCGGGGAGCTGTTTTTT.

The genes are TRBV28 and TRBJ1-1; possibly TRBD1 for D (6 bases). Germline values: CDR1 MDHEN, CDR2 SYDVKM. V gave up 8 bases and J gave up 1 base, with 11 bases separating them. CDR3 length equals 13 residues. The CDR3 spells CASEPQGNTEAFF. The CDR3 coding sequence is TGTGCCAGCGAGCCACAGGGGAACACTGAAGCTTTCTTT.

The rearrangement joins TRBV7-2 to TRBJ1-4, with D uncertain. V was shortened by 2 bases and J by 4 bases, with 11 bases between the two germline ends. Germline CDR1 SGHTA, CDR2 FQGNSA. This CDR3 is built from 15 residues. The CDR3 here is CASSLLGVGNEKLFF. CDR3 DNA sequence: TGTGCCAGCAGCTTATTGGGCGTAGGTAATGAAAAACTGTTTTTT.

In this sample, this clonotype turned up a few times. This CDR3 reads CASSQEVVGQGYNEQFF. The DNA for the CDR3 is TGCGCCAGCAGCCAAGAGGTAGTGGGACAGGGCTACAATGAGCAGTTCTTC. The V call is TRBV4-3, the J call TRBJ2-1, with 9 bases aligning to TRBD1. CDR3 length equals 17 residues. Germline V gives CDR1 LGHNA, CDR2 YSLEER. Losses at the gene ends were 0 bases for V and 3 bases for J; bases not matched to a gene: 6.

The chain employs TRBV29-1 and TRBJ2-4; D is tentatively TRBD1 or TRBD2 (5 bases each). Germline CDR1 SQVTM, CDR2 ANQGSEA. The CDR3 runs 14 residues. V was cut by 7 bases and J by 5 bases, with 18 bases left in between. The CDR3 loop is CSANPDGTENIQYF. The CDR3 DNA reads as TGCAGCGCAAACCCGGACGGGACCGAAAACATTCAGTACTTC.

This clonotype has a handful of counts. The J gene is TRBJ2-2, the V gene TRBV7-9; the D call may be TRBD1 or TRBD2 (5 bases each). V was cut by 3 bases and J by 1 base, with 15 bases left in between. CDR1 is SEHNR and CDR2 is FQNEAQ in the germline V gene (reference sequence). The CDR3 length is 17 residues. The CDR3 loop reads CASSFQRMGVNTGELFF. The CDR3 region has the DNA TGTGCCAGCAGCTTCCAACGGATGGGGGTGAACACCGGGGAGCTGTTTTTT.

This clonotype was seen repeatedly, ten times or more. V usage is TRBV30 and J usage is TRBJ2-1, with D tentatively TRBD1 (5 bases). The length of the CDR3 is 13 residues. Germline-derived CDR1 and CDR2 are GTSNPN and SVGIG (reference sequence). V was cut by 3 bases and J by 2 bases, with 8 bases left in between. This CDR3 reads CAWRPGPYNEQFF. The CDR3 DNA reads as TGTGCCTGGAGACCAGGGCCCTACAATGAGCAGTTCTTC. Filled out from reference TRBV30 and TRBJ2-1, the complete variable domain reads SQTIHQWPATLVQPVGSPLSLECTVEGTSNPNLYWYRQAAGRGLQLLFYSVGIGQISSEVPQNLSASRPQDRQFILSSKKLLLSDSGFYLCAWRPGPYNEQFFGPGTRLTVL.

This clonotype appeared many times. The J gene is TRBJ2-1, the V gene TRBV7-2; perhaps TRBD2 as D (6 bases). With 6 bases removed from V and 3 bases from J, the gap between germline ends came to 15 bases. Germline CDR1 and CDR2: SGHTA and FQGNSA. This CDR3 region has 15 residues. The CDR3 coding sequence is TGTGCCAGCAGGGTTCGGTCTAGCGTCTACAATGAGCAGTTCTTC. Protein product: CASRVRSSVYNEQFF.

This clonotype has just a few counts. The chain couples TRBV15 to TRBJ1-1, with D perhaps matching TRBD1 (6 bases). V dropped 0 bases and J dropped 0 bases, with 8 bases sitting between them. Germline-derived CDR1 and CDR2 are LNHNV and YYDKDF (reference sequence). This CDR3 region has 15 residues. The CDR3 region is CATSRETGLNTEAFF. DNA for the CDR3: TGTGCCACCAGCAGAGAGACAGGCCTGAACACTGAAGCTTTCTTT.

The sample holds many counts of this clonotype. This rearrangement joins TRBV29-1 to TRBJ2-3; 11 nucleotides match TRBD2. V shed 1 base, J shed 2 bases, and the junction held 11 bases outside the gene matches. There are 18 residues in the CDR3. The germline V gene encodes CDR1 SQVTM and CDR2 ANQGSEA. CDR3 coding DNA: TGCAGCGTTGAAGGGTTCGGGGGACTAGCGGAACCCACAGATACGCAGTATTTT. The encoded protein is CSVEGFGGLAEPTDTQYF.

This clonotype occurred a few times. The V call is TRBV20-1, the J call TRBJ2-1; the match to TRBD2 covers 15 bases. Losses at the gene ends were 2 bases for V and 5 bases for J; bases not matched to a gene: 4. Germline V gives CDR1 DFQATT, CDR2 SNEGSKA (reference sequence). The CDR3 runs to 16 residues. This chain's CDR3 is CSARRTSGRGDNEQFF. Here the CDR3 DNA reads TGCAGTGCTAGAAGGACTAGCGGGAGGGGGGACAATGAGCAGTTCTTC.

This clonotype has a handful of counts. The chain has TRBV10-3 and TRBJ2-1; 8 bases match TRBD1. V was clipped by 10 bases and J by 4 bases; unmatched bases: 6. Germline CDR1 reads ENHRY; CDR2 reads SYGVKD. CDR3 size: 13 residues. The chain's CDR3 is CATTGQGYNEQFF. CDR3 nucleotides: TGTGCCACGACTGGACAGGGTTACAATGAGCAGTTCTTC.

The chain has TRBV6-2 or TRBV6-3 and TRBJ1-5; D is unresolved. Trimming stripped 2 bases from V and 2 bases from J, with 7 bases between. CDR1 and CDR2 from the germline V gene are MNHEY and SVGEGT. The length of the CDR3 is 14 residues. CDR3 bases: TGTGCCAGCAGTTACGGATCAGGCAATCAGCCCCAGCATTTT. It translates to CASSYGSGNQPQHF.

This clonotype was counted many times. The chain carries TRBV5-4 and TRBJ1-2; a weak D match, TRBD1 (5 bases). Trimming removed 2 bases from V and 3 bases from J, with 11 bases in between. The CDR3 extends over 14 amino acids. Germline CDR1 reads SGHNT; CDR2 reads YYREEE (reference sequence). The CDR3: CASSFPKGYYGYTF. CDR3 DNA sequence: TGTGCCAGCAGCTTCCCAAAGGGGTACTATGGCTACACCTTC.